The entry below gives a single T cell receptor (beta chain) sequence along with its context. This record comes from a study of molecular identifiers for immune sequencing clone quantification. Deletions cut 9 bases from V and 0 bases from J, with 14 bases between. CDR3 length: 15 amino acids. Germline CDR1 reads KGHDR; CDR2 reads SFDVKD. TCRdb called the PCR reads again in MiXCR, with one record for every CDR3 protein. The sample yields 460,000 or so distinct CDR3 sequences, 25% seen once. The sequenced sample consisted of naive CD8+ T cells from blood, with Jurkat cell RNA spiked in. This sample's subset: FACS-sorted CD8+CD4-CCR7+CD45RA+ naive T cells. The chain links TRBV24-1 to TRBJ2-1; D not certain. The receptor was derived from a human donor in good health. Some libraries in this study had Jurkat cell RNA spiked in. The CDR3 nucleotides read TGTGCCACCGCGGCGTGGCAAAGCTCCTACAATGAGCAGTTCTTC. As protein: CATAAWQSSYNEQFF.